The subject of this entry is one TCR beta chain. Its antigen is currently unknown. TCRdb passed the RT-PCR reads through MiXCR, listing each CDR3 protein once. In the table there are about 530,000 distinct CDR3 sequences, about 10% of which are singletons. This entry comes from a study of response to subunit inactivated influenza vaccine. General study results and limits: T cells newly recruited by each seasonal influenza vaccination are few, the authors suggested.

The CDR3 contains 17 residues. V was cut by 6 bases and J by 0 bases, with 18 bases left in between. This TCR was sampled from a man aged 45-60 years who received an inactivated influenza vaccine. The sample was PBMCs from blood, taken on the day of vaccination. The chain combines TRBV12-3 or TRBV12-4 with TRBJ1-5; no reliable D call. The CDR3 DNA reads as TGTGCCAGCAGCCCTGCCCGCGGAGGATATAGCAATCAGCCCCAGCATTTT. It encodes CASSPARGGYSNQPQHF.